A single T cell receptor (beta chain) is shown here with its context. Produced via immunoSEQ multiplex PCR; TCRdb's table is partial and in-frame only. This sample has about 95,000 clones, with roughly 79% found just once. The data stem from a study of blood T cell repertoires in COVID-19. The CDR3 spans 16 residues. The trim removed 1 base at V and 1 base at J, leaving 2 bases unmatched. CDR1 is LGHDT, CDR2 YNNKEL, per germline (reference sequence). The genes are TRBV3-1 (or the pseudogene TRBV3-2) and TRBJ2-3; 10 nucleotides agree with TRBD2. This sequence originates from an elderly man with COVID-19, enrolled during active disease. Material: peripheral blood. CDR3 DNA: TGTGCCAGCAGCCAAGTGGGGACTAGCGGCACAGATACGCAGTATTTT. Residues: CASSQVGTSGTDTQYF.